The rows below give T cell receptor beta chains drawn from one sample of a study of graft-versus-host responses after intestinal transplantation. The antigens these receptors bind are not known. Here immunoSEQ multiplex PCR was the method, and the copy in TCRdb shows in-frame clones only, minus some. Of tens of thousands of clones listed, 85% to 95% are singletons. Sample: unstimulated CD8+ T cells sorted from spleen or lymph node cells, taken before transplant. The receptors originated from a human donor who was the organ donor for an intestinal transplant. CDR3s include the opening cysteine and the closing phenylalanine or tryptophan. The D gene is left open where the match is weak. For some rows the clone size is stated as once, few or many, or as a class when expanded; others skip it.

V gene: TRBV25-1
clone size: -
D gene: -
J gene: TRBJ1-2
CDR3 DNA: TGTGCCAGCAGCCCGCCCGAGGGAAGCATCGGCTACACCTTC
CDR3 protein: CASSPPEGSIGYTF

V gene: TRBV15
clone size: -
D gene: -
J gene: TRBJ2-7
CDR3 DNA: TGTGCCACCAGCCCCGGGGTAGCGATCTCCTACGAGCAGTACTTC
CDR3 protein: CATSPGVAISYEQYF

V gene: TRBV6-5
clone size: -
D gene: -
J gene: TRBJ2-1
CDR3 DNA: TGTGCCAGCAGTCCCGGAGAGGGTGAGCAGTTCTTC
CDR3 protein: CASSPGEGEQFF

V gene: TRBV15
clone size: -
D gene: -
J gene: TRBJ1-2
CDR3 DNA: TGTGCCACCAGCAGAGATCGCACAGGTTATGGCTACACCTTC
CDR3 protein: CATSRDRTGYGYTF

V gene: TRBV4-1
clone size: few
D gene: TRBD2
J gene: TRBJ2-7
CDR3 DNA: TGCGCCAGCAGCCAAAGATCTAGCGGGGGGGCCTACGAGCAGTACTTC
CDR3 protein: CASSQRSSGGAYEQYF

V gene: TRBV10-2
clone size: -
D gene: -
J gene: TRBJ1-4
CDR3 DNA: TGCGCCAGCAGTGATTGGACTTCACGTGAAAAACTGTTTTTT
CDR3 protein: CASSDWTSREKLFF

V gene: TRBV5-1
clone size: -
D gene: TRBD1
J gene: TRBJ1-1
CDR3 DNA: TGCGCCAGCAGCGCTGGGACAGCGAACACTGAAGCTTTCTTT
CDR3 protein: CASSAGTANTEAFF

V gene: TRBV25-1
clone size: -
D gene: -
J gene: TRBJ2-5
CDR3 DNA: TGTGCCACCTCGGGTACAGAGCACCAAGAGACCCAGTACTTC
CDR3 protein: CATSGTEHQETQYF

V gene: TRBV7-9
clone size: -
D gene: -
J gene: TRBJ2-2
CDR3 DNA: TGTGCCAGCAGCCCCCGGACGGAGACCGGGGAGCTGTTTTTT
CDR3 protein: CASSPRTETGELFF

V gene: TRBV11-2
clone size: -
D gene: -
J gene: TRBJ1-5
CDR3 DNA: TGTGCCAGCAGCTTAGGTCCAGGGAGCAATCAGCCCCAGCATTTT
CDR3 protein: CASSLGPGSNQPQHF

V gene: TRBV9
clone size: -
D gene: TRBD1
J gene: TRBJ1-4
CDR3 DNA: TGTGCCAGCAGCCCCAGGGACAGGGGACTACTGGATGAAAAACTGTTTTTT
CDR3 protein: CASSPRDRGLLDEKLFF

V gene: TRBV2
clone size: -
D gene: TRBD1
J gene: TRBJ2-7
CDR3 DNA: TGTGCCAGCAGTGAAAGATACAGGGGCCACGAGCAGTACTTC
CDR3 protein: CASSERYRGHEQYF

V gene: TRBV27
clone size: -
D gene: TRBD2
J gene: TRBJ2-5
CDR3 DNA: TGTGCCAGCAGTTCCCCCGACACCCATAAGCGGGGCAATAGACAAGAGACCCAGTACTTC
CDR3 protein: CASSSPDTHKRGNRQETQYF

V gene: TRBV11-1
clone size: -
D gene: -
J gene: TRBJ1-5
CDR3 DNA: TGTGCCAGCAGCCTATTGGACGGTCAGCCCCAGCATTTT
CDR3 protein: CASSLLDGQPQHF

V gene: TRBV30
clone size: -
D gene: TRBD2
J gene: TRBJ2-7
CDR3 DNA: TGTGCCTGGGCCCCTGCGGGGGGCGACGAGCAGTACTTC
CDR3 protein: CAWAPAGGDEQYF

V gene: TRBV11-2
clone size: once
D gene: TRBD2
J gene: TRBJ2-3
CDR3 DNA: TGTGCCAGCAGCTTATTTGGGCTAGCGGGGGGAGATACGCAGTATTTT
CDR3 protein: CASSLFGLAGGDTQYF

V gene: TRBV19
clone size: -
D gene: TRBD1
J gene: TRBJ2-1
CDR3 DNA: TGTGCCAGTACCCTGACAGGGACAAGCCCAGGGCAGTTCTTC
CDR3 protein: CASTLTGTSPGQFF

V gene: TRBV27
clone size: once
D gene: -
J gene: TRBJ2-7
CDR3 DNA: TGTGCCAGCAGTTTTGCCAGGGGCCACGAGCAGTACTTC
CDR3 protein: CASSFARGHEQYF

V gene: TRBV21-1
clone size: -
D gene: -
J gene: TRBJ2-7
CDR3 DNA: TGTGCCAGCAGCAATCAAAGGGGGGACAGGGGGCTCTACGAGCAGTACTTC
CDR3 protein: CASSNQRGDRGLYEQYF

V gene: TRBV27
clone size: -
D gene: -
J gene: TRBJ2-1
CDR3 DNA: TGTGCCAGCAGTTTATGGGCAGGGATCGGCAATGAGCAGTTCTTC
CDR3 protein: CASSLWAGIGNEQFF

V gene: TRBV12-5
clone size: -
D gene: -
J gene: TRBJ2-2
CDR3 DNA: TGTGCTAGTGGTTTGGTGAACAGTGAGGAGCTGTTTTTT
CDR3 protein: CASGLVNSEELFF

V gene: TRBV15
clone size: -
D gene: TRBD1
J gene: TRBJ1-5
CDR3 DNA: TGTGCCACCAGCAGAGAAGGGGACAGGGTTAGCAATCAGCCCCAGCATTTT
CDR3 protein: CATSREGDRVSNQPQHF

V gene: TRBV7-9
clone size: few
D gene: -
J gene: TRBJ1-6
CDR3 DNA: TGTGCCAGCACCCCTAATCGGGGAGAATATAATTCACCCCTCCACTTT
CDR3 protein: CASTPNRGEYNSPLHF

V gene: TRBV19
clone size: -
D gene: -
J gene: TRBJ1-5
CDR3 DNA: TGTGCCAGTAGTATCCCGGGAAATCAGCCCCAGCATTTT
CDR3 protein: CASSIPGNQPQHF

V gene: TRBV27
clone size: few
D gene: -
J gene: TRBJ2-7
CDR3 DNA: TGTGCCAGCAGTTTATCTCCTTCGAGGAGCGAGCAGTACTTC
CDR3 protein: CASSLSPSRSEQYF

V gene: TRBV6-5
clone size: -
D gene: -
J gene: TRBJ1-2
CDR3 DNA: TGTGCCAGCAGGAACAGGGAGACCTACTTCTATGGCTACACCTTC
CDR3 protein: CASRNRETYFYGYTF

V gene: TRBV5-4
clone size: -
D gene: -
J gene: TRBJ2-3
CDR3 DNA: TGTGCCAGCAGCCAGATGGGACCCACAGATACGCAGTATTTT
CDR3 protein: CASSQMGPTDTQYF

V gene: TRBV27
clone size: -
D gene: -
J gene: TRBJ2-7
CDR3 DNA: TGTGCCAGCAGTTTACAGGGGCCGGGGCCCTACGAGCAGTACTTC
CDR3 protein: CASSLQGPGPYEQYF

V gene: TRBV7-8
clone size: -
D gene: -
J gene: TRBJ1-3
CDR3 DNA: TGTGCCAGCAGCTTAGCTGGGGGAAACACCATATATTTT
CDR3 protein: CASSLAGGNTIYF

V gene: TRBV7-2
clone size: -
D gene: TRBD1
J gene: TRBJ1-6
CDR3 DNA: TGTGCCAGCAGCTTACAGGTGCTGACAGGGGGCGGCGATAATTCACCCCTCCACTTT
CDR3 protein: CASSLQVLTGGGDNSPLHF

V gene: TRBV4-1
clone size: -
D gene: -
J gene: TRBJ2-5
CDR3 DNA: TGCGCCAGCAGCCAAGGGGGCGGGGAAGAGACCCAGTACTTC
CDR3 protein: CASSQGGGEETQYF

V gene: TRBV29-1
clone size: -
D gene: TRBD1
J gene: TRBJ2-1
CDR3 DNA: TGCAGCGTTCGGGGACAGCCGGAAGACTACAATGAGCAGTTCTTC
CDR3 protein: CSVRGQPEDYNEQFF

V gene: TRBV7-9
clone size: -
D gene: -
J gene: TRBJ2-3
CDR3 DNA: TGTGCCAGCACCAGGGGTAGCACAGATACGCAGTATTTT
CDR3 protein: CASTRGSTDTQYF

V gene: TRBV10-3
clone size: -
D gene: TRBD2
J gene: TRBJ2-1
CDR3 DNA: TGTGCCATCAGCGATGCATCTCGGACTAGCGGCAACAATGAGCAGTTCTTC
CDR3 protein: CAISDASRTSGNNEQFF

V gene: TRBV5-5
clone size: -
D gene: -
J gene: TRBJ2-1
CDR3 DNA: TGTGCCAGCAGCTTGCTGACAACCCGTCTTCTATACAATGAGCAGTTCTTC
CDR3 protein: CASSLLTTRLLYNEQFF

V gene: TRBV6-6
clone size: -
D gene: -
J gene: TRBJ1-1
CDR3 DNA: TGTGCCAGCAGTCCTCGGGTGGTGAACACTGAAGCTTTCTTT
CDR3 protein: CASSPRVVNTEAFF

V gene: TRBV28
clone size: -
D gene: -
J gene: TRBJ1-4
CDR3 DNA: TGTGCCAGCAGCCTGGCTTACGGATCAACTAATGAAAAACTGTTTTTT
CDR3 protein: CASSLAYGSTNEKLFF

V gene: TRBV28
clone size: -
D gene: -
J gene: TRBJ1-1
CDR3 DNA: TGTGCCAGCAGTCCGCGTCGGGTCGGAGTCACTGAAGCTTTCTTT
CDR3 protein: CASSPRRVGVTEAFF

V gene: TRBV12-5
clone size: -
D gene: -
J gene: TRBJ2-2
CDR3 DNA: TGTGCTAGTGGTTTGGTACGTGGAGGGGACACCGGGGAGCTGTTTTTT
CDR3 protein: CASGLVRGGDTGELFF

V gene: TRBV27
clone size: -
D gene: -
J gene: TRBJ1-1
CDR3 DNA: TGTGCCAGCAGTTTAGGACAGATGAACACTGAAGCTTTCTTT
CDR3 protein: CASSLGQMNTEAFF

V gene: TRBV27
clone size: -
D gene: TRBD1
J gene: TRBJ2-7
CDR3 DNA: TGTGCCAGCAGTTCCTCAGGGACAGGGGGCTACGAGCAGTACTTC
CDR3 protein: CASSSSGTGGYEQYF

V gene: TRBV10-2
clone size: -
D gene: -
J gene: TRBJ2-3
CDR3 DNA: TGCGCCAGCAGTGAAGGCGGGCCGCAGTATTTT
CDR3 protein: CASSEGGPQYF